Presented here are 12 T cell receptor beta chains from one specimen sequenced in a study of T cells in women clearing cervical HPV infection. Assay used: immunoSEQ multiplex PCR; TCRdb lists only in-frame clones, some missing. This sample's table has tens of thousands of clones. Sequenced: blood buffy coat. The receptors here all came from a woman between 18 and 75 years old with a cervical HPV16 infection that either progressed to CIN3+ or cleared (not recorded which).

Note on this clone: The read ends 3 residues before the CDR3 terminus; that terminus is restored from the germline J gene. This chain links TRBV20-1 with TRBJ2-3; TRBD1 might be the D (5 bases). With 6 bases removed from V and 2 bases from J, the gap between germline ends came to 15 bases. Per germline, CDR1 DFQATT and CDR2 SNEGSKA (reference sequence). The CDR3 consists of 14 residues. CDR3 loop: CSATRGQVTDTQYF. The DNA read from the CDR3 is TGCAGTGCCACAAGGGGCCAAGTCACAGATACG.

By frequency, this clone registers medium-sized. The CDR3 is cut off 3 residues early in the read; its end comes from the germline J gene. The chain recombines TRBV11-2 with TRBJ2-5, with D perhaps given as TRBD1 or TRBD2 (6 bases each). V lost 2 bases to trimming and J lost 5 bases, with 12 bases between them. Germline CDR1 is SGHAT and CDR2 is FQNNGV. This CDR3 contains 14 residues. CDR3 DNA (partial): TGTGCCAGCAGCTTAATGGAGGGGGTTGAGACC. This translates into CASSLMEGVET. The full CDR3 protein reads CASSLMEGVETQYF.

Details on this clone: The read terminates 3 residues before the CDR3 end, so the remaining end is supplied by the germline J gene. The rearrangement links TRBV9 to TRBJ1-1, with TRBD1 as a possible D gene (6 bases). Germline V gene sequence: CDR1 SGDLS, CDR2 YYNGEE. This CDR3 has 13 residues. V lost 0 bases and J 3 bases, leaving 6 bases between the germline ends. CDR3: CASSVEGDTEAFF. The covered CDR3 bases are TGTGCCAGCAGCGTAGAGGGGGACACTGAA.

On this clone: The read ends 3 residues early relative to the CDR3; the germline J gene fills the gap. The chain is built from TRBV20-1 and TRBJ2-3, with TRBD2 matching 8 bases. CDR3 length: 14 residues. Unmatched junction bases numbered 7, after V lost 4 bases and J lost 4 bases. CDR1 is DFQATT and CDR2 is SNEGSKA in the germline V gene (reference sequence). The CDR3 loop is CSAISGSGSDTQYF. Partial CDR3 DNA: TGCAGTGCTATAAGCGGGAGCGGATCAGATACG.

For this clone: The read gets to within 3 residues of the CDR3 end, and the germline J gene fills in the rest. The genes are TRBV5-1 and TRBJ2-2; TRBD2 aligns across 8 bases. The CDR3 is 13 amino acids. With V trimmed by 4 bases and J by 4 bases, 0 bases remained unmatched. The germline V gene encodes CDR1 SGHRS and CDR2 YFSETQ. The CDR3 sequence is CASSRGGTGELFF. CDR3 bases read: TGCGCCAGCAGCCGGGGGGGCACCGGGGAG.

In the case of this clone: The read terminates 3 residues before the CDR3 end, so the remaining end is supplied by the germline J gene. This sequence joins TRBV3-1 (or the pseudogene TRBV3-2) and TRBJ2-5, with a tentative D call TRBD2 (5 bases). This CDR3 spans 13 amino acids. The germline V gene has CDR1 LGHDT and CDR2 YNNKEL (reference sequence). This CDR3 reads CASSPGLTDTQYF. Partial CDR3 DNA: TGTGCCAGCAGCCCAGGACTCACAGATACC.

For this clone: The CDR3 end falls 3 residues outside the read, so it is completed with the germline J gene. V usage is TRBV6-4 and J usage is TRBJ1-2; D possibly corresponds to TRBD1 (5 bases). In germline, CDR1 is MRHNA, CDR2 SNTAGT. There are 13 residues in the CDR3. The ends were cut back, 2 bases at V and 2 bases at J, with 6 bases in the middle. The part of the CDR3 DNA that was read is TGTGCCAGCAGTGACGGGGGGAACTATGGC. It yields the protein CASSDGGNYG. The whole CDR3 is CASSDGGNYGYTF.

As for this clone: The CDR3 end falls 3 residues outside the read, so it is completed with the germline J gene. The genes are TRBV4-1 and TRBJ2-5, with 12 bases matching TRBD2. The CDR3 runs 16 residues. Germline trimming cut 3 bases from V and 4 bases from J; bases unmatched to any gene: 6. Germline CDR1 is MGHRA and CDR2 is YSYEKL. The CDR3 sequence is CASSHPSGRAGETQYF. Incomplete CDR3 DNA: TGCGCCAGCAGCCACCCTAGCGGGAGGGCCGGAGAGACC.

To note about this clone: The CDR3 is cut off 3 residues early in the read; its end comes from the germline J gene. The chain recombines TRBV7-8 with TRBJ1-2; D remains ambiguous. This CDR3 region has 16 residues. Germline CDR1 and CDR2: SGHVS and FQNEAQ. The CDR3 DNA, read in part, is TGTGCCAGCAGCTACCGCGAAGGGTTCGACTACAATGAC. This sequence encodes CASSYREGFDYND. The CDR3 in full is CASSYREGFDYNDYTF.

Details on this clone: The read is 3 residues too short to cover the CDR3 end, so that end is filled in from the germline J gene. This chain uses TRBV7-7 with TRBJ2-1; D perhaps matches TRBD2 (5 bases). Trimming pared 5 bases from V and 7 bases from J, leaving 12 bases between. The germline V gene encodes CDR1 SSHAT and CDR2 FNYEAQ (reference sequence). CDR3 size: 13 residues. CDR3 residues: CASSPRGWNEQFF. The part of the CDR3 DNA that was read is TGTGCCAGCAGCCCTCGGGGTTGGAATGAG.

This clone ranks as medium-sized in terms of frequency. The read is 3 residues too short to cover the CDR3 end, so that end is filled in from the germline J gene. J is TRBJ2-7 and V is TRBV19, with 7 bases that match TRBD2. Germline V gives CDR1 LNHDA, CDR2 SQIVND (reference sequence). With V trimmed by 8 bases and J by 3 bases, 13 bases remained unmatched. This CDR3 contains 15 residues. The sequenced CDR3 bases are TGTGCCAGTGCTCTGGGGGGGAACCCCTTCTACGAG. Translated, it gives CASALGGNPFYE. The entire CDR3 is CASALGGNPFYEQYF.

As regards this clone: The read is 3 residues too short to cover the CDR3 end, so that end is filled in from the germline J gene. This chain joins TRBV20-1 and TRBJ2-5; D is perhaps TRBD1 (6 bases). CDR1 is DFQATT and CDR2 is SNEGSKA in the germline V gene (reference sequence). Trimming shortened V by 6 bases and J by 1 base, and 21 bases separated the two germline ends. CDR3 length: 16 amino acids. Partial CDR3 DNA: TGCAGTGCGGTGACCTCAGGAAAAGGGGGCCAAGAGACC. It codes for CSAVTSGKGGQET. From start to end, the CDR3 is CSAVTSGKGGQETQYF.